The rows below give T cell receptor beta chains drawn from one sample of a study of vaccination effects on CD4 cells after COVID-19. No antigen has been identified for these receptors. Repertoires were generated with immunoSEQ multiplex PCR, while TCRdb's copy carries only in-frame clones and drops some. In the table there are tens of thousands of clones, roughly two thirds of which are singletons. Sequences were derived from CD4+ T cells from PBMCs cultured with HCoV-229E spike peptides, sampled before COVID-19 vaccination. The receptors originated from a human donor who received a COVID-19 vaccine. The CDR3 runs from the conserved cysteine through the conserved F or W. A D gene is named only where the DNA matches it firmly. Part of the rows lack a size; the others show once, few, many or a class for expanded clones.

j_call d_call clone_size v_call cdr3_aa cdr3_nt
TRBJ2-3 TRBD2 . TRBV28 CASSSRLAGTYTDTQYF TGTGCCAGCAGTTCCCGACTAGCGGGGACCTACACAGATACGCAGTATTTT
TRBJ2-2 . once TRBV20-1 CSASRSGYRTNTGELFF TGCAGTGCTAGTAGGTCAGGGTACCGAACGAACACCGGGGAGCTGTTTTTT
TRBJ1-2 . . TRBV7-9 CASSEVNYGYTF TGTGCCAGCAGCGAGGTGAACTATGGCTACACCTTC
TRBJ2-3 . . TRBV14 CASSPQARGTQYF TGTGCCAGCAGCCCCCAGGCGAGAGGGACGCAGTATTTT
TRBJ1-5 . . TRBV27 CASSLKERIQPQHF TGTGCCAGCAGTTTAAAGGAACGGATTCAGCCCCAGCATTTT
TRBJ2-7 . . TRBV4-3 CASSQDLGRGQYF TGCGCCAGCAGCCAAGATCTCGGCAGGGGGCAGTACTTC
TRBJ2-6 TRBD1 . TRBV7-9 CASSFGGTGLSGANVLTF TGTGCCAGCAGCTTTGGAGGGACAGGGCTCTCTGGGGCCAACGTCCTGACTTTC
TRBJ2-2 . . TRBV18 CASSPRAGANTGELFF TGTGCCAGCTCACCACGGGCAGGAGCGAACACCGGGGAGCTGTTTTTT
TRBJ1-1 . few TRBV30 CAWDRDIVLMNTEAFF TGTGCCTGGGACCGGGACATCGTTTTGATGAACACTGAAGCTTTCTTT
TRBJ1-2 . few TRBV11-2 CASSLGQVNYGYTF TGTGCCAGCAGCTTAGGACAAGTTAACTATGGCTACACCTTC
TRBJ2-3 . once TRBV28 CASSPINLGTDTDTQYF TGTGCCAGCAGTCCAATTAACCTCGGGACGGACACAGATACGCAGTATTTT
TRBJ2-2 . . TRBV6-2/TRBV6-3 CASSYGRLNGELFF TGTGCCAGCAGTTACGGGCGGCTCAACGGGGAGCTGTTTTTT
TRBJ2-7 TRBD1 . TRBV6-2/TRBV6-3 CASSHLTGVSYEQYF TGTGCCAGCAGTCACCTGACAGGGGTCTCCTACGAGCAGTACTTC
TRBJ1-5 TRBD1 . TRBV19 CASSMTATGGFGQPQHF TGTGCCAGTAGTATGACGGCAACAGGGGGCTTTGGGCAGCCCCAGCATTTT
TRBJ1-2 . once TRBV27 CASSFDANYGYTF TGTGCCAGCAGTTTTGACGCTAACTATGGCTACACCTTC
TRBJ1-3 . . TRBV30 CAWRRVSGNTIYF TGTGCCTGGAGAAGGGTCTCTGGAAACACCATATATTTT
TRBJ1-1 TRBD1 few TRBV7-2 CASSLAQGGTEAFF TGTGCCAGCAGCTTAGCCCAGGGGGGCACTGAAGCTTTCTTT
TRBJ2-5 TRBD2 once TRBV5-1 CASSPPAGGGETQYF TGCGCCAGCAGCCCCCCAGCGGGGGGCGGAGAGACCCAGTACTTC
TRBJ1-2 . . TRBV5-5 CASSLLGASYGYTF TGTGCCAGCAGCTTGCTGGGGGCCTCCTATGGCTACACCTTC
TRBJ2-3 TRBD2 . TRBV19 CASSLSYSGATSYASTDTQYF TGTGCCAGTAGTTTGAGCTATAGCGGGGCTACCTCTTATGCTAGCACAGATACGCAGTATTTT
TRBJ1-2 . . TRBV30 CAWSGGHYSPYGYTF TGTGCCTGGAGCGGGGGACATTACTCCCCTTATGGCTACACCTTC
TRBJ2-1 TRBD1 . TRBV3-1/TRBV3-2 CASSQDFTGANNEQFF TGTGCCAGCAGCCAAGATTTTACAGGGGCGAACAATGAGCAGTTCTTC
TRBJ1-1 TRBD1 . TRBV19 CASSPRPDRMGNLREAFF TGTGCCAGTAGTCCGCGACCGGACAGGATGGGGAACTTGAGAGAAGCTTTCTTT
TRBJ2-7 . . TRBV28 CASSTRFQYYEQYF TGTGCCAGCAGCACAAGGTTCCAGTACTACGAGCAGTACTTC
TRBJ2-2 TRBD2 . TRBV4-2 CASSQRGTSGGLTGELFF TGTGCCAGCAGCCAAAGGGGGACTAGCGGGGGGCTCACCGGGGAGCTGTTTTTT
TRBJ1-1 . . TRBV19 CASSMARYMNTEAFF TGTGCCAGTAGTATGGCTCGATACATGAACACTGAAGCTTTCTTT
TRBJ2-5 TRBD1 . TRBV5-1 CASSPGDRVETQYF TGCGCCAGCAGCCCAGGGGACAGGGTTGAGACCCAGTACTTC
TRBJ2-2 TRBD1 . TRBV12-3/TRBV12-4 CASSRTGGELFF TGTGCCAGCAGTCGGACAGGTGGGGAGCTGTTTTTT
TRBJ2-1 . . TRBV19 CASKMDSSQLFNEQFF TGTGCCAGTAAGATGGACAGCTCCCAGCTTTTCAATGAGCAGTTCTTC